A single T cell receptor beta chain is shown here with its context. This clonotype was counted only a few times. Its specific antigen is unknown. No qualities accompany the bases; no much larger clone lies one base away. The entry originates in a study of T-cell reconstitution after alpha-beta-depleted transplantation in children (dated by TCRdb to 2016 to 2018). Study-wide context: T-cell immune reconstitution after TCRalphabeta/CD19-depleted allogeneic hematopoietic cell transplantation in children was quantitatively tracked in the study by means of TCR repertoire profiling. Broad study findings and their caveats: The apparently early alphabetaT-cell count recovery about two months after transplant was reportedly dependent on only several hundred rapidly expanded clones derived from non-depleted graft cells. The high TCRbeta diversity at day 60 in some patients was ascribed to recipient T cells and intrathymic progenitors that had survived conditioning. The frequencies of hyperexpanded clones fell over the following months, and after one year, T-cell counts and TCRbeta diversity were mostly attributed to newly produced T cells.

What this sample's treatment or condition label stands for: allogeneic hematopoietic cell transplantation with graft depleted of TCRalphabeta T cells and CD19 B cells. The transplant recipients were children given TCRalphabeta/CD19-depleted allogeneic hematopoietic cell grafts. The CDR3 spans 14 residues, from the cysteine through the phenylalanine. Of the read, only the CDR3 DNA is kept; its 42 bases are in frame from base 1. Sequences MGHRA (CDR1) and YSYEKL (CDR2) are obtained from the germline V gene. V is clipped by 0 bases and J by 3 bases, and the sequence between their germline boundaries is 6 bases long. Libraries were made using PCR. Sequenced using an Illumina HiSeq 2500. Molecular barcoding was employed in the preparation of TCR libraries, with unique molecular identifiers being used to normalize TCRbeta repertoire quantification. TCRdb reworked the public reads: Q25 trimming with fastp, MiXCR clone assembly, productive beta chains retained. When rows share a CDR3 protein, they turn into one entry using the most common DNA and genes. The sample data list fewer than 750,000 distinct CDR3 sequences, and 27% of these were observed just once. The ten most abundant clones make up 30% to 40% of the sample.

The chain was built from TRBV4-1 and TRBJ1-5, with the D gene call left open. This sequence was found in a boy under two years old with Wiskott-Aldrich syndrome, due to receive a stem cell transplant. Source: PBMCs, taken before TCRalphabeta/CD19-depleted stem cell transplant. The DNA reads TGCGCCAGCAGCCAAGATCAGTACAATCAGCCCCAGCATTTT. Its protein product is CASSQDQYNQPQHF.